A selection of T cell receptor beta chains follows, all from one sample in a study of blood T cell repertoires in COVID-19. Only in-frame clones appear in the TCRdb table, and some are missing; sequencing was by immunoSEQ multiplex PCR. The table has 250,000 to 300,000 clones, about 85% seen once. The specimen was peripheral blood. The receptors derive from a young man with active or convalescent COVID-19. Both conserved end residues are trimmed from each CDR3. Clone size is not always given. Where it is, it says once, few, many or a class for expanded clones.

TRBV19	12	-	ASSREGPSQPQH
TRBV6-5	13	once	ASGTFRLSGNTIY
TRBV7-2	12	-	ASSKGTGESSQY
TRBV6-4	13	-	ASSEMSGRSDEQF
TRBV20-1	9	-	SARRNTEAF
TRBV4-3	13	-	ASSLGTSDAYEQY
TRBV19	14	-	ASSPAGRERLGEQY
TRBV19	9	few	ASTPGVEAF
TRBV3-1/TRBV3-2	12	-	ASSHGTKTPAQH
TRBV7-3	18	-	ASSARLAGGGRGSYNEQF
TRBV6-2/TRBV6-3	11	-	ASSPRTEETQY
TRBV23-1	13	-	ASTRTSGDYNEQF
TRBV24-1	12	-	ATSDRTSGETQY
TRBV6-1	14	-	ASSERPGGSTDTQY
TRBV12-5	11	once	ASGEWTNYEQY
TRBV12-3/TRBV12-4	11	-	ASSLPGNQPQH
TRBV18	13	-	ASSPDPAGHQPQH
TRBV9	13	-	ASSVLGEVNQPQH
TRBV28	13	-	ASRPGTADNSPLH
TRBV19	10	-	ASRTEGDTQY
TRBV9	12	-	ASSQTQANTEAF
TRBV6-1	14	-	ASSGTSGSSYNEQF
TRBV27	11	-	ASSLAQDYGYT
TRBV10-1	13	-	ARQAGGPGSYEQY
TRBV6-5	10	-	ASRQGLAKLF
TRBV5-5	11	many	ASSRTTGAPLH
TRBV6-5	11	-	ASNYRGHTEAF
TRBV2	13	once	ASTARLAVYNEQF
TRBV28	13	-	ASSRGDRDNEKLF
TRBV27	12	-	ASTLTGGTGELF
TRBV24-1	13	-	ATSPGTGGNTEAF
TRBV7-6	14	-	ASSPGGGGTGREQY
TRBV9	10	-	ASSVQAGELF
TRBV18	12	-	ASSQDRGHSPLH
TRBV5-1	9	-	ASTGAGELF
TRBV14	11	-	ASSPLLIDTQY
TRBV19	12	-	ASSIWSGFTPQH
TRBV9	13	-	ASSVAGVMNTEAF